What follows is one T cell receptor (beta chain) and its context. The antigen is undetermined. Unique molecular identifiers were built into the TCR beta cDNA libraries. From approximately 0.95 to 9.8 million T cells, 400,000 to 550,000 cDNA molecules were obtained. TCRdb re-derived calls from the PCR reads in MiXCR, one entry per CDR3 protein. Among more than 450,000 distinct CDR3 sequences listed, roughly two fifths were seen once. The CDR3 consists of 13 residues. In germline, CDR1 is MNHNS, CDR2 SASEGT. The germline V and J ends were trimmed by 3 bases and 11 bases, with 16 bases remaining between them. These data originate in a study of post-analysis software for immune sequencing data. Across the whole study: Clinical courses comprised relapsing-remitting, secondary progressive and progressive-relapsing multiple sclerosis.

Findings and limits, study-wide: Normalized Chao1 diversity in multiple sclerosis patients fell significantly below that of controls. Comparison of patients with controls showed five or six TRBV segments more frequent in patients, TRBV5-6, TRBV5-1 and TRBV20-1 among them. When the samples were clustered directly with F measure, those that had been prepared in the same batch showed strong co-clustering.

The J gene is TRBJ2-5, the V gene TRBV6-1; D ambiguous. The sequence came from a girl aged 5 to 17 with multiple sclerosis. The source material was blood. This CDR3 reads CASSDPHTHEQYF. The CDR3 DNA reads as TGTGCCAGCAGTGACCCCCATACCCATGAGCAGTACTTC.